A selection of T cell receptor beta chains follows, all from one sample in a study of T-cell reconstitution after alpha-beta-depleted transplantation in children. TCRdb redid the calling of the PCR reads with MiXCR, one entry per CDR3 protein. The sample lists about 58,000 distinct CDR3 sequences, roughly 46% seen once, with about 98% in the top ten. Sequences were derived from PBMCs, mostly from graft donor cells, sampled 360 days after TCRalphabeta/CD19-depleted stem cell transplant. These receptors originate from a male patient aged 10-17 years who had a stem cell transplant for acute lymphoblastic leukemia, so the T cells may come from the graft donor. Both conserved end residues are part of each CDR3. The D gene is left open where the match is weak. Rows give clone size only sometimes, using once, few, many, or a class for an expanded clone.

J gene: TRBJ2-2; V gene: TRBV4-3; D gene: NA; clone size: many; CDR3 DNA: TGCGCCAGCAGCCAAGAAGAGAGACAGGCAACCGGGGAGCTGTTTTTT; CDR3 protein: CASSQEERQATGELFF
J gene: TRBJ2-3; V gene: TRBV14; D gene: TRBD2; clone size: NA; CDR3 DNA: TGTGCCAGCAGCCAACTTAGCGGGACCACAGATACGCAGTATTTT; CDR3 protein: CASSQLSGTTDTQYF
J gene: TRBJ2-1; V gene: TRBV7-3; D gene: NA; clone size: NA; CDR3 DNA: TGTGCCAGCAGCTTATCTCCTAGCTCCTACAATGAGCAGTTCTTC; CDR3 protein: CASSLSPSSYNEQFF
J gene: TRBJ2-1; V gene: TRBV28; D gene: TRBD2; clone size: NA; CDR3 DNA: TGTGCCAGCAGAGCAAATAGCGGGAAGGTCCATGAGCAGTTCTTC; CDR3 protein: CASRANSGKVHEQFF
J gene: TRBJ2-5; V gene: TRBV6-1; D gene: NA; clone size: few; CDR3 DNA: TGTGCCAGCAGTCGAATGTCCCTGGGGGGAGAGACCCAGTACTTC; CDR3 protein: CASSRMSLGGETQYF
J gene: TRBJ2-7; V gene: TRBV12-2; D gene: NA; clone size: NA; CDR3 DNA: TGTGCAAGTGGCAGGGCCTCGGACGAGCAGTACTTC; CDR3 protein: CASGRASDEQYF
J gene: TRBJ1-5; V gene: TRBV19; D gene: NA; clone size: NA; CDR3 DNA: TGTGCCAGTAGTCTGCTGGTTCTAAGCAATCAGCCCCAGCATTTT; CDR3 protein: CASSLLVLSNQPQHF
J gene: TRBJ2-6; V gene: TRBV5-1; D gene: NA; clone size: NA; CDR3 DNA: TGCGCCAGCAGCTGGGATAAATCTGGGGCCAACGTCCTGACTTTC; CDR3 protein: CASSWDKSGANVLTF
J gene: TRBJ2-5; V gene: TRBV9; D gene: NA; clone size: many; CDR3 DNA: TGTGCCAGCAGCTTTCGGGGAAACCAAGAGACCCAGTACTTC; CDR3 protein: CASSFRGNQETQYF
J gene: TRBJ2-2; V gene: TRBV29-1; D gene: NA; clone size: few; CDR3 DNA: TGCAGCGTTTCTGGGGGGCGCTTAACCGGGGAGCTGTTTTTT; CDR3 protein: CSVSGGRLTGELFF
J gene: TRBJ2-1; V gene: TRBV28; D gene: TRBD2; clone size: many; CDR3 DNA: TGTGCCAGCAGTTTACTGCGGGAGGGCCGAAAGGGTGAGCAGTTCTTC; CDR3 protein: CASSLLREGRKGEQFF
J gene: TRBJ2-4; V gene: TRBV7-6; D gene: NA; clone size: NA; CDR3 DNA: TGTGCCAGCAGCTTAGCCAGGGGGGGGTCGGACATTCAGTACTTC; CDR3 protein: CASSLARGGSDIQYF
J gene: TRBJ1-2; V gene: TRBV6-1; D gene: TRBD1; clone size: NA; CDR3 DNA: TGTGCCAGCAGGAAACTGGACAGGGGGGATGGCTACACCTTC; CDR3 protein: CASRKLDRGDGYTF
J gene: TRBJ1-4; V gene: TRBV9; D gene: NA; clone size: NA; CDR3 DNA: TGTGCCAGCAGCGTAGGAGACAGGAGGAGGGATGAAAAACTGTTTTTT; CDR3 protein: CASSVGDRRRDEKLFF